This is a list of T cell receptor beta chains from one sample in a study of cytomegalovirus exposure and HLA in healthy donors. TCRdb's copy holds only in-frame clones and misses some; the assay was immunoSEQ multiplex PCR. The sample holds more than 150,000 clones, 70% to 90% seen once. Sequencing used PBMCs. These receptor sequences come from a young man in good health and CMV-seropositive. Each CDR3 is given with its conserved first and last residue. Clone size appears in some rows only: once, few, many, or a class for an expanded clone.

CASRATGAGNTIYF	-	TRBV5-4	TRBJ1-3
CASSVGQAKETQYF	-	TRBV6-1	TRBJ2-5
CASSYRGRNYGYTF	-	TRBV27	TRBJ1-2
CASSGAFTDTQYF	-	TRBV10-1	TRBJ2-3
CASSQVSSGDTYEQYF	-	TRBV4-3	TRBJ2-7
CASSATKGGQDGYTF	-	TRBV7-9	TRBJ1-2
CASSSGQGDGNTIYF	-	TRBV7-9	TRBJ1-3
CASSPGLAGGEADTQYF	-	TRBV19	TRBJ2-3
CASNSPNRGYSPLHF	-	TRBV19	TRBJ1-6
CASSMDRSEQYF	-	TRBV6-6	TRBJ2-7
CATSRVADRQETQYF	-	TRBV15	TRBJ2-5
CASSSGQHNEQFF	-	TRBV7-2	TRBJ2-1
CSVGNSGGANGEQFF	-	TRBV29-1	TRBJ2-1
CASFTGPDTQYF	-	TRBV7-8	TRBJ2-3
CASRAGALVGELFF	-	TRBV6-1	TRBJ2-2
CASSLGLGTGGNQPQHF	-	TRBV7-9	TRBJ1-5
CASSTHWTGTGDYSNQPQHF	-	TRBV19	TRBJ1-5
CASSLGLVPYNEQFF	-	TRBV5-1	TRBJ2-1
CASRSDSKAEAFF	few	TRBV7-9	TRBJ1-1
CALSDRNQPQHF	-	TRBV30	TRBJ1-5
CASILERGSYEQYF	few	TRBV28	TRBJ2-7
CASSYSISGVLYEQYF	-	TRBV6-5	TRBJ2-7
CASSFRRVGTEAFF	-	TRBV7-8	TRBJ1-1
CASSQDMNYGYTF	-	TRBV4-1	TRBJ1-2
CASSIAGGFNSPLHF	-	TRBV19	TRBJ1-6
CASSVFPGETQYF	-	TRBV9	TRBJ2-5
CASSHGTSGGAHKETQYF	-	TRBV4-3	TRBJ2-5
CASSFDMGEQYF	-	TRBV6-5	TRBJ2-7
CASSQVKTVYEQYF	-	TRBV4-1	TRBJ2-7
CASVRRPGTGGGEAFF	-	TRBV7-9	TRBJ1-1
CASSPGQGGSGNTIYF	once	TRBV18	TRBJ1-3
CASSQTTGLGGYTF	-	TRBV5-1	TRBJ1-2
CASSQEGRGIHGYTF	few	TRBV4-3	TRBJ1-2
CASSASGGAGDTQYF	-	TRBV6-5	TRBJ2-3
CASSVVVAGYNEQFF	-	TRBV9	TRBJ2-1
CASSQVLPRQRGEQFF	-	TRBV4-1	TRBJ2-1
CASSFPFARETGNTIYF	-	TRBV11-2	TRBJ1-3
CASSPDRVSGSNQPQHF	-	TRBV18	TRBJ1-5
CASSMTGDTQYF	-	TRBV19	TRBJ2-3
CASSDHWASNEKLFF	-	TRBV6-1	TRBJ1-4
CASSATGGYGYTF	once	TRBV9	TRBJ1-2
CAHRRVTEAFF	-	TRBV23-1	TRBJ1-1
CASSQGQVAGELFF	-	TRBV4-1	TRBJ2-2
CASSLAGLAGEETQYF	-	TRBV5-1	TRBJ2-5
CASSERGQGADEAFF	-	TRBV2	TRBJ1-1
CASSLEAGVGYEQYF	-	TRBV5-1	TRBJ2-7